This entry is about one TCR beta chain. Its specificity is unknown. This sample was included in a study of early stage breast cancer tumors. The wider study: About 80% of the 16 invasive tumors were ER+, PR+ and HER2-. Seven or eight ER+/PR+/HER2- tumors were invasive ductal; four were invasive lobular.

TCRdb's table, derived via immunoSEQ multiplex PCR, lists solely in-frame clones and lacks some. The sample yields about 51,000 clones, about 77% seen once. Notes on the study in general: Comparing each tissue with blood distinguished tumor from normal in most of the 16 patients. Enriched TCRB sequences shared across patients were mostly commonly generated sequences.

Germline V gene lookup returns CDR1 KGHSH and CDR2 LQKENI. Trimming stripped 3 bases from V and 5 bases from J, with 11 bases between. The CDR3 is made up of 14 amino acids. The receptor was derived from a person aged 40-50 years with breast cancer. The chain is built from TRBV18 and TRBJ1-5, with D tentatively TRBD1 (5 bases). The sequencing sample was made of blood. The CDR3 DNA follows: TGTGCCAGCTCACCCAGCAGGGCTTATCAGCCCCAGCATTTT. It specifies CASSPSRAYQPQHF.